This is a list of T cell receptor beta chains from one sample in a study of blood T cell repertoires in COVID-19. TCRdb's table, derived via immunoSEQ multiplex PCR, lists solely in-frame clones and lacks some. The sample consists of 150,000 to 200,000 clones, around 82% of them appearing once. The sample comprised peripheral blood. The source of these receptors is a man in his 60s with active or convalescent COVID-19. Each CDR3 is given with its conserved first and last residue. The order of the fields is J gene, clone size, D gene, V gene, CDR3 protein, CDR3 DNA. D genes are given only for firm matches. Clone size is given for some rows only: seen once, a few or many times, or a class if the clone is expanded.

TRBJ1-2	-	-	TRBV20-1	CSASTGRGYGYTF	TGCAGTGCTAGTACGGGCCGGGGCTATGGCTACACCTTC
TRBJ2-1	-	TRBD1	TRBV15	CATSRDRTNNEQFF	TGTGCCACCAGCCGGGACAGGACCAACAATGAGCAGTTCTTC
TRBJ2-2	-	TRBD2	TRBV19	CASSWTSGRGGELFF	TGTGCCAGTAGTTGGACTAGCGGGAGAGGCGGGGAGCTGTTTTTT
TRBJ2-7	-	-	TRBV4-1	CASSQEISPTYEQYF	TGCGCCAGCAGCCAAGAAATCTCACCTACCTACGAGCAGTACTTC
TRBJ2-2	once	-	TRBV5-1	CASSFRDTGELFF	TGCGCCAGCAGCTTCCGCGACACCGGGGAGCTGTTTTTT
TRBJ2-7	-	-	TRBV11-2	CASSLGGLSYEQYF	TGTGCCAGCAGCTTAGGAGGCCTTTCCTACGAGCAGTACTTC
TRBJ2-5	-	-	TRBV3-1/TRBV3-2	CASRKSGTAQETQYF	TGTGCCAGCAGAAAATCCGGGACTGCACAAGAGACCCAGTACTTC
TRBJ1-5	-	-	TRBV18	CASSPQANQPQHF	TGTGCCAGCTCACCCCAGGCCAATCAGCCCCAGCATTTT
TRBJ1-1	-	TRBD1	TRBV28	CASSLLNVGQGEAFF	TGTGCCAGCAGTTTATTAAACGTGGGACAGGGAGAAGCTTTCTTT
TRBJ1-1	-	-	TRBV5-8	CASSFLPGSGTEAFF	TGTGCCAGCAGCTTCCTCCCGGGATCGGGGACTGAAGCTTTCTTT
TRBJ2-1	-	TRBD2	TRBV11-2	CASSLGASGGAREQFF	TGTGCCAGCAGCTTAGGGGCTAGCGGGGGGGCACGGGAGCAGTTCTTC
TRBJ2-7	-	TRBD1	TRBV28	CASARSGTGSYEQYF	TGTGCCAGCGCTCGCTCCGGGACAGGTTCCTACGAGCAGTACTTC
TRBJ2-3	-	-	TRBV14	CASTRDFTDTQYF	TGTGCCAGCACCCGGGACTTTACAGATACGCAGTATTTT
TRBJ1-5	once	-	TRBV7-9	CASSSDSGANQPQHF	TGTGCCAGCAGCTCCGATTCAGGGGCCAATCAGCCCCAGCATTTT
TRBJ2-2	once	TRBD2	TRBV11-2	CASSLDPEREGRDTGELFF	TGTGCCAGCAGCTTAGATCCCGAGCGGGAGGGCCGTGACACCGGGGAGCTGTTTTTT
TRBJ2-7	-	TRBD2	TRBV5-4	CASSVGSGGPYEQYF	TGTGCCAGCAGTGTAGGTAGCGGGGGACCCTACGAGCAGTACTTC
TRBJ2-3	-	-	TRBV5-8	CASSLRQSTDTQYF	TGTGCCAGCAGCTTGCGCCAGAGCACAGATACGCAGTATTTT
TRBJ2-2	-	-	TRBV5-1	CASNTGWDAGELFF	TGCGCCAGCAACACAGGGTGGGACGCCGGGGAGCTGTTTTTT
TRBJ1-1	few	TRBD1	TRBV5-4	CASSLGTGGIEAFF	TGTGCCAGCAGCTTAGGGACAGGGGGCATCGAAGCTTTCTTT
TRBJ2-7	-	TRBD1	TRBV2	CASSDAFQGAEQYF	TGTGCCAGCAGCGATGCCTTCCAGGGGGCCGAGCAGTACTTC
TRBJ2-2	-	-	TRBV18	CASSVSGLPSTGELFF	TGTGCCAGCTCAGTATCGGGACTCCCAAGTACCGGGGAGCTGTTTTTT
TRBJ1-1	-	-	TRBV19	CASNPGQLNTEAFF	TGTGCCAGTAACCCCGGACAGTTGAACACTGAAGCTTTCTTT
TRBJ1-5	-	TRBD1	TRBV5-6	CASSSGTGISNQPQHF	TGTGCCAGCAGCTCCGGGACAGGGATTAGCAATCAGCCCCAGCATTTT
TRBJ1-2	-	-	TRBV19	CASSFGTQIYGYTF	TGTGCCAGTAGTTTTGGGACACAGATCTATGGCTACACCTTC
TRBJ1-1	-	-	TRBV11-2	CASRSGADTEAFF	TGTGCCAGCCGATCAGGGGCCGACACTGAAGCTTTCTTT
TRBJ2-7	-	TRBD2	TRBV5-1	CASSTRTSGSHDEQYF	TGCGCCAGCAGCACCAGGACTAGCGGGAGCCATGACGAGCAGTACTTC
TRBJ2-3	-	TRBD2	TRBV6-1	CASSEAPSGGFTDTQYF	TGTGCCAGCAGTGAAGCGCCAAGCGGGGGCTTCACAGATACGCAGTATTTT
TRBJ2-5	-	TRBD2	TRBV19	CASSTTWTSVETQYF	TGTGCCAGTAGTACAACCTGGACTAGCGTGGAGACCCAGTACTTC
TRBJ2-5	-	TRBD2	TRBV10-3	CAIRRGLAGGQETQYF	TGTGCCATCAGGCGCGGACTAGCGGGAGGGCAAGAGACCCAGTACTTC
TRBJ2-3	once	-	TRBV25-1	CASSQGLRTDTQYF	TGTGCCAGCAGTCAGGGACTTAGGACAGATACGCAGTATTTT
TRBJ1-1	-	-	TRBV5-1	CASSLTLGDTEAFF	TGCGCCAGCAGCTTGACCCTAGGGGACACTGAAGCTTTCTTT
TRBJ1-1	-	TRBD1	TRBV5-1	CASSLTGMNTEAFF	TGCGCCAGCAGTCTGACAGGGATGAACACTGAAGCTTTCTTT
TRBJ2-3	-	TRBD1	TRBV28	CASSFHPLTGFGTDTQYF	TGTGCCAGCAGTTTCCACCCCCTGACAGGGTTTGGCACAGATACGCAGTATTTT
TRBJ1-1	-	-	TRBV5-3	CARSFGTEAFF	TGTGCCAGAAGCTTTGGGACAGAAGCTTTCTTT
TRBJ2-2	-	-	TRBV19	CASRSGELFF	TGTGCCAGTAGGAGCGGGGAGCTGTTTTTT
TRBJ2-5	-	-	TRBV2	CASSEGVGGVNQETQYF	TGTGCCAGCAGTGAAGGGGTAGGGGGGGTCAACCAAGAGACCCAGTACTTC
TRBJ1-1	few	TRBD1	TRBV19	CASRIQGAPTEAFF	TGTGCCAGTAGGATACAGGGGGCCCCCACTGAAGCTTTCTTT
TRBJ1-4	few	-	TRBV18	CASSPSTVNEKLFF	TGTGCCAGCTCACCATCAACAGTAAATGAAAAACTGTTTTTT
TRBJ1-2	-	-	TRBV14	CASSPPGRFYGYTF	TGTGCCAGCAGCCCTCCTGGCAGATTTTATGGCTACACCTTC
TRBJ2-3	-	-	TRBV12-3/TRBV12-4	CASTPGGTDTQYF	TGTGCCAGCACCCCCGGGGGCACAGATACGCAGTATTTT
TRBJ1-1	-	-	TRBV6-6	CASRNTANTEAFF	TGTGCCAGCAGGAACACAGCGAACACTGAAGCTTTCTTT
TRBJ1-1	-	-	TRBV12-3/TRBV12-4	CASSIGAHTEAFF	TGTGCCAGCAGTATAGGAGCACACACTGAAGCTTTCTTT
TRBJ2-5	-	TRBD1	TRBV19	CASSTGQGGETQYF	TGTGCCAGTAGTACGGGACAGGGAGGAGAGACCCAGTACTTC
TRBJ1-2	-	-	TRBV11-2	CASSLVQGEGYTF	TGTGCCAGCAGCTTAGTGCAGGGCGAGGGCTACACCTTC
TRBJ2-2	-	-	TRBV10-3	CASGQMNTGELFF	TGTGCCTCCGGACAGATGAACACCGGGGAGCTGTTTTTT
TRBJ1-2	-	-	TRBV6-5	CASTRGANYGYTF	TGTGCCAGCACTCGGGGGGCTAACTATGGCTACACCTTC
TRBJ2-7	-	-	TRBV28	CASRPPEGTSKQYF	TGTGCCAGCAGGCCTCCTGAGGGGACTTCCAAGCAGTACTTC
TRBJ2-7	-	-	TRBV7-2	CASSLSGPSREQYF	TGTGCCAGCAGCTTGAGCGGCCCCTCCCGCGAGCAGTACTTC
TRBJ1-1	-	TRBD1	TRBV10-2	CASSDPGTAEAFF	TGCGCCAGCAGTGACCCCGGGACAGCTGAAGCTTTCTTT
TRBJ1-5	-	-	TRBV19	CASSIGQSNQPQHF	TGTGCCAGTAGTATAGGGCAGAGCAATCAGCCCCAGCATTTT
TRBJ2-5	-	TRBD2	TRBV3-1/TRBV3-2	CASNPSWLAGVQETQYF	TGTGCCAGCAATCCAAGTTGGCTAGCGGGGGTTCAAGAGACCCAGTACTTC